The 15 T cell receptor beta chains reported below all come from one sample, sequenced in a study of siplizumab effects on memory and regulatory T cells. The assay was immunoSEQ multiplex PCR, and TCRdb's table has in-frame clones only and misses some. The table includes approximately 94,000 clones, roughly 93% detected once. Sequencing was carried out using CD8+ T cells sorted from blood. The source is a human donor in good health.

This rearrangement joins TRBV27 to TRBJ2-4, with TRBD2 identical over 7 bases. Germline values: CDR1 MNHEY, CDR2 SMNVEV (reference sequence). The CDR3 has 16 residues. Germline trimming cut 7 bases from V and 0 bases from J; bases unmatched to any gene: 9. CDR3 coding DNA: TGTGCCAGCACTCCCTTGGGACTACAAGCCAAAAACATTCAGTACTTC. This codes for CASTPLGLQAKNIQYF.

This clone was found once. The rearrangement joins TRBV4-1 to TRBJ1-1; the D is unclear. V was cut by 0 bases and J by 2 bases, with 10 bases left in between. CDR1 is MGHRA and CDR2 is YSYEKL in the germline V gene. There are 15 residues in the CDR3. The CDR3, as DNA: TGCGCCAGCAGCCAAGAAACGGGGAGAAACACTGAAGCTTTCTTT. It is translated as CASSQETGRNTEAFF.

V and J are TRBV30 and TRBJ2-7; 7 bases match TRBD1. The CDR3 extends over 13 amino acids. Germline CDR1 and CDR2: GTSNPN and SVGIG (reference sequence). Germline trimming cut 7 bases from V and 1 base from J; bases unmatched to any gene: 7. CDR3 in amino acids: CALSDRASYEQYF. The CDR3 bases are TGTGCCTTATCTGACAGGGCGTCCTACGAGCAGTACTTC.

This chain uses TRBV6-5 with TRBJ2-5; tentatively, D is TRBD1 or TRBD2 (5 bases each). The CDR3 is 14 amino acids. Trimming took 0 bases from V and 6 from J, leaving 11 bases between them. The V gene's germline CDR1 is MNHEY and CDR2 SVGAGI. CDR3 residues: CASSYSSQGQTQYF. The CDR3 DNA sequence: TGTGCCAGCAGTTACTCTAGCCAGGGACAGACCCAGTACTTC.

This rearrangement joins TRBV9 to TRBJ1-4; D is ambiguous. CDR1 is SGDLS, CDR2 YYNGEE, per germline. The CDR3 covers 15 residues. Trimming pared 3 bases from V and 0 bases from J, leaving 9 bases between. As DNA, the CDR3 is TGTGCCAGCAGCGCCGCAGATGCAACTAATGAAAAACTGTTTTTT. This sequence encodes CASSAADATNEKLFF.

The chain carries TRBV11-2 and TRBJ1-1, with D unresolved. Germline values: CDR1 SGHAT, CDR2 FQNNGV. Trimming removed 0 bases at V and 0 bases at J, with 14 bases between. The CDR3 is made up of 17 amino acids. The CDR3 DNA reads as TGTGCCAGCAGCTTAGATCCCCCAGTCCTCTTGAACACTGAAGCTTTCTTT. This codes for CASSLDPPVLLNTEAFF.

The chain carries TRBV7-9 and TRBJ2-7; the match to TRBD1 covers 10 bases. Germline lookup yields CDR1 SEHNR and CDR2 FQNEAQ (reference sequence). V trimming: 5 bases; J trimming: 2 bases; junction bases outside the gene matches: 6. The CDR3 consists of 15 residues. Written as DNA, the CDR3 is TGTGCCAGCAGCACAGGGACAGGGGTTGCCTACGAGCAGTACTTC. Encoded protein: CASSTGTGVAYEQYF.

The chain uses TRBV5-1 and TRBJ1-1; D is perhaps TRBD1 (6 bases). Germline V gene lookup returns CDR1 SGHRS and CDR2 YFSETQ. The V gene lost 2 bases and the J gene lost 1 base, with 12 bases spanning the gap. The CDR3 covers 15 residues. In DNA, the CDR3 is TGCGCCAGCAGCTTTACAGGGCTCGCGAACACTGAAGCTTTCTTT. Translation gives CASSFTGLANTEAFF.

The chain joins TRBV4-1 to TRBJ1-2; TRBD1 agrees at 9 bases. The germline V gene encodes CDR1 MGHRA and CDR2 YSYEKL. Unmatched junction bases numbered 3, after V lost 1 base and J lost 3 bases. The CDR3 totals 15 residues. CDR3 in amino acids: CASSQGDRDYYGYTF. CDR3 bases: TGCGCCAGCAGCCAAGGGGACAGGGACTACTATGGCTACACCTTC.

The chain uses TRBV9 and TRBJ2-1, with TRBD2 matching over 9 bases. The germline gives CDR1 SGDLS, CDR2 YYNGEE. The CDR3 totals 16 residues. V was pared by 3 bases and J by 5 bases, with 9 bases of the junction left unmatched. In DNA form, the CDR3 reads TGTGCCAGCAGCGGGATGAGCGGGGGGAACGACAATGAGCAGTTCTTC. Translated: CASSGMSGGNDNEQFF. Full variable domain (missing parts from reference TRBV9 and TRBJ2-1): DSGVTQTPKHLITATGQRVTLRCSPRSGDLSVYWYQQSLDQGLQFLIQYYNGEERAKGNILERFSAQQFPDLHSELNLSSLELGDSALYFCASSGMSGGNDNEQFFGPGTRLTVL.

In this sample, this clone turned up once. This chain uses TRBV4-1 with TRBJ1-4, with TRBD1 identical over 7 bases. CDR1 MGHRA and CDR2 YSYEKL come from the germline V gene. The CDR3 length is 16 residues. The junction had 13 bases not matched to a gene; V was cut back by 4 bases and J by 8 bases. In DNA form, the CDR3 reads TGCGCCAGCAGCCTCTCACAGGGGATGGGGGGGGAAAAACTGTTTTTT. It is translated as CASSLSQGMGGEKLFF.

The V gene is TRBV27, the J gene TRBJ2-7; D not certain. CDR3 size: 14 residues. Looked up from germline, CDR1 is MNHEY and CDR2 is SMNVEV (reference sequence). V was clipped by 2 bases and J by 1 base, with 9 bases between them. This CDR3 is CASSLMERSYEQYF. The CDR3 nucleotides read TGTGCCAGCAGTTTAATGGAACGGTCCTACGAGCAGTACTTC.

This rearrangement joins TRBV2 to TRBJ2-3; D is perhaps TRBD2 (5 bases). The CDR3 has 12 residues. CDR1 is SNHLY, CDR2 FYNNEI, per germline. V lost 4 bases to trimming and J lost 4 bases, with 6 bases between them. Written as DNA, the CDR3 is TGTGCCAGCAGTGGGGAGTCAGATACGCAGTATTTT. This sequence encodes CASSGESDTQYF. Filled out from reference TRBV2 and TRBJ2-3, the complete variable domain reads EPEVTQTPSHQVTQMGQEVILRCVPISNHLYFYWYRQILGQKVEFLVSFYNNEISEKSEIFDDQFSVERPDGSNFTLKIRSTKLEDSAMYFCASSGESDTQYFGPGTRLTVL.

This clone appeared once. The chain uses TRBV28 and TRBJ1-5; D is ambiguous. Germline CDR1 and CDR2: MDHEN and SYDVKM. The V end lost 4 bases, the J end lost 3 bases, and 4 bases lay between the germline ends. The CDR3 runs 12 residues. For the CDR3, the DNA is TGTGCCAGCAGTTCCCCCAATCAGCCCCAGCATTTT. Its protein is CASSSPNQPQHF.

The chain joins TRBV12-5 to TRBJ2-1; a weak D match, TRBD2 (5 bases). V was pared by 0 bases and J by 3 bases, with 12 bases between. Germline values: CDR1 LGHNT, CDR2 FRNRAP. The CDR3 spans 16 residues. CDR3 protein: CASGLVGGSFYNEQFF. The CDR3 nucleotides are TGTGCTAGTGGTTTGGTGGGTGGGAGCTTCTACAATGAGCAGTTCTTC.